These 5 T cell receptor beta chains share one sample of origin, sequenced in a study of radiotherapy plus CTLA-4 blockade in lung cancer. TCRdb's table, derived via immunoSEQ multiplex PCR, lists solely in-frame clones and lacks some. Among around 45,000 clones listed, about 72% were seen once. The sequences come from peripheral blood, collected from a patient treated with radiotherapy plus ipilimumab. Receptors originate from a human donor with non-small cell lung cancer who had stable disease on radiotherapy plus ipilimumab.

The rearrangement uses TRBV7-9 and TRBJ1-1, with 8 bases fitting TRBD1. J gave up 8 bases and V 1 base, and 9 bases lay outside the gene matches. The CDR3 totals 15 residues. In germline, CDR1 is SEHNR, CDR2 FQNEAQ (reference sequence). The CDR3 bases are TGTGCCAGCAGCTTAGACACAGGGGGAGGTATGGAAGCTTTCTTT. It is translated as CASSLDTGGGMEAFF. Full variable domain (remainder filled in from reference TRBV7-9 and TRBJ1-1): DTGVSQNPRHKITKRGQNVTFRCDPISEHNRLYWYRQTLGQGPEFLTYFQNEAQLEKSRLLSDRFSAERPKGSFSTLEIQRTEQGDSAMYLCASSLDTGGGMEAFFGQGTRLTVV.

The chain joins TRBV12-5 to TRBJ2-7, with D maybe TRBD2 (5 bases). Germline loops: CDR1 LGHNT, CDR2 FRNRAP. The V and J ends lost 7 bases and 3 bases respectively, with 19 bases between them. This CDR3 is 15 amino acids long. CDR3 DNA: TGTGCTAGTGCCTCCGGCTCTGGTGGAGGCTACGAGCAGTACTTC. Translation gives CASASGSGGGYEQYF.

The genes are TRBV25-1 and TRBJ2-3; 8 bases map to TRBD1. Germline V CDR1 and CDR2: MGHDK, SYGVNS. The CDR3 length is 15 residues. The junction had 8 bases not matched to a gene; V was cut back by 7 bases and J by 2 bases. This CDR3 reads CASKGQGSNTDTQYF. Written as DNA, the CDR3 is TGTGCCAGCAAAGGACAGGGATCGAACACAGATACGCAGTATTTT.

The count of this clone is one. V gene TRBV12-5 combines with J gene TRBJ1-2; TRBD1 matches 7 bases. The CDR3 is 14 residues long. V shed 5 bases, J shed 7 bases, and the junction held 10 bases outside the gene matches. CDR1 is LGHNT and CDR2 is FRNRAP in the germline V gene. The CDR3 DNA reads TGTGCTAGTGGTGGGACAGAGGGGGCGGGTGGCTACACCTTC. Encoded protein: CASGGTEGAGGYTF.

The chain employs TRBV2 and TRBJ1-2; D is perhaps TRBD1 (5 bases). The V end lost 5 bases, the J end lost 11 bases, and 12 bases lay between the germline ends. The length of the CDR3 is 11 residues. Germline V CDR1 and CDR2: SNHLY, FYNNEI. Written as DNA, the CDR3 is TGTGCCAGCAGTTTGACAGACGTATACACCTTC. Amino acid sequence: CASSLTDVYTF.